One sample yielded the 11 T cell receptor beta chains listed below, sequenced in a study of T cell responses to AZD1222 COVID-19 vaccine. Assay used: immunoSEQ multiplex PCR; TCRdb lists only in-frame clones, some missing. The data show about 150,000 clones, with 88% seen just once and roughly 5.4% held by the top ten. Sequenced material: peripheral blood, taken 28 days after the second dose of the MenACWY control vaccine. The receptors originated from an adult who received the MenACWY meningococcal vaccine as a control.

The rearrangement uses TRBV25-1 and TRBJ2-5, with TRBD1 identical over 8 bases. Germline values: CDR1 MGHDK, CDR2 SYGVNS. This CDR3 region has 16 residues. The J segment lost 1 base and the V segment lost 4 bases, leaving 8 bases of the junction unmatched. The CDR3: CASSAWGQDTQETQYF. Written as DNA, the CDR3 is TGTGCCAGCAGTGCCTGGGGACAGGATACCCAAGAGACCCAGTACTTC.

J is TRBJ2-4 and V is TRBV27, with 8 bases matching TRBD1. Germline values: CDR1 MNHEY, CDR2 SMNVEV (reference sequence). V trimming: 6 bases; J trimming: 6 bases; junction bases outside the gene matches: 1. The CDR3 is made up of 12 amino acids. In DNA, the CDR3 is TGTGCCAGCAGCACAGGGGGAAACATTCAGTACTTC. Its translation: CASSTGGNIQYF.

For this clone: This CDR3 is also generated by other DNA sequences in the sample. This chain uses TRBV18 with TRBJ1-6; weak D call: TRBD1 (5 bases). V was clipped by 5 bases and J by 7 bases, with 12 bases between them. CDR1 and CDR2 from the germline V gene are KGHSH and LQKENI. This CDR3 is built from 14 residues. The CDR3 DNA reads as TGTGCCAGCTCAAGGGACTTAATGAATTCACCCCTCCACTTT. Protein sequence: CASSRDLMNSPLHF.

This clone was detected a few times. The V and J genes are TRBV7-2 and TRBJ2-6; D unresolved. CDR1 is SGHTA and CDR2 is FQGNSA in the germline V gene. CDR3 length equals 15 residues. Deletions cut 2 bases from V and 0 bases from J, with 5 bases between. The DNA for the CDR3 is TGTGCCAGCAGCTTACTCTCCTCTGGGGCCAACGTCCTGACTTTC. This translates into CASSLLSSGANVLTF.

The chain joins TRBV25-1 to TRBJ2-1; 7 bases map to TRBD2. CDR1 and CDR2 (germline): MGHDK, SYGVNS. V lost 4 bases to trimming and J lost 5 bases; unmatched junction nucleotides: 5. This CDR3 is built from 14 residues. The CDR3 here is CASSGASGNNEQFF. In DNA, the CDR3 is TGTGCCAGCAGTGGGGCTAGCGGAAACAATGAGCAGTTCTTC.

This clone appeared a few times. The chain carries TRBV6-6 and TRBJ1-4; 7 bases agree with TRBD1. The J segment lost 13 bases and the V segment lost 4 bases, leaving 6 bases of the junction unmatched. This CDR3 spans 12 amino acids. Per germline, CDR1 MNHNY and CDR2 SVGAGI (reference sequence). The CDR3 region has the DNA TGTGCCAGCAGTTCAGAGACAGGGAGACTGTTTTTT. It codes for CASSSETGRLFF.

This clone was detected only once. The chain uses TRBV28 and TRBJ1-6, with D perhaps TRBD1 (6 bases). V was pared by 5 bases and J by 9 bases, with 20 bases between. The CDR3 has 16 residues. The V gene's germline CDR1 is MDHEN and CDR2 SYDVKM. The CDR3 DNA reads TGTGCCAGCAGTGGTACGGGAACAGGGTTTAGTTCACCCCTCCACTTT. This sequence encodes CASSGTGTGFSSPLHF.

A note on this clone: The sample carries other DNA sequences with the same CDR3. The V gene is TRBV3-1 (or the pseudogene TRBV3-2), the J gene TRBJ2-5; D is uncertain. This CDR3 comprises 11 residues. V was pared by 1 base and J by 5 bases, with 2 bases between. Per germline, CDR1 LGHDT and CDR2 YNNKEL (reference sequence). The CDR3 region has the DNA TGTGCCAGCAGCCAAGGGGAGACCCAGTACTTC. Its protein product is CASSQGETQYF.

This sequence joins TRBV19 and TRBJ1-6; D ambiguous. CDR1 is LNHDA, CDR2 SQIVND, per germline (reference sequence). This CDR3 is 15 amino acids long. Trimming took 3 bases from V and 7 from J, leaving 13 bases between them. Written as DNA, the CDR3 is TGTGCCAGTAGTATTAGGCTGGTTCGGAATTCACCCCTCCACTTT. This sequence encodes CASSIRLVRNSPLHF.

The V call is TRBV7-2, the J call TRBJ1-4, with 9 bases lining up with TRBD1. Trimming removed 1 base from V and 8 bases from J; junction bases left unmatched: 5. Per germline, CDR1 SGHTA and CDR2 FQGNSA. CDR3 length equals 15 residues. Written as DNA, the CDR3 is TGTGCCAGCAGCTTAGGGGGACAGGGAAGGGAAAAACTGTTTTTT. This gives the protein CASSLGGQGREKLFF.

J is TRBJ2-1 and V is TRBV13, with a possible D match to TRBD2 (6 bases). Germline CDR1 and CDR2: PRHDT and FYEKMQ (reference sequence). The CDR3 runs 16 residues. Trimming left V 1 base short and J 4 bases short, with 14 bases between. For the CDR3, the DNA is TGTGCCAGCAGCTTAGCTTTGCGGGACGGTTACAATGAGCAGTTCTTC. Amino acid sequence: CASSLALRDGYNEQFF.